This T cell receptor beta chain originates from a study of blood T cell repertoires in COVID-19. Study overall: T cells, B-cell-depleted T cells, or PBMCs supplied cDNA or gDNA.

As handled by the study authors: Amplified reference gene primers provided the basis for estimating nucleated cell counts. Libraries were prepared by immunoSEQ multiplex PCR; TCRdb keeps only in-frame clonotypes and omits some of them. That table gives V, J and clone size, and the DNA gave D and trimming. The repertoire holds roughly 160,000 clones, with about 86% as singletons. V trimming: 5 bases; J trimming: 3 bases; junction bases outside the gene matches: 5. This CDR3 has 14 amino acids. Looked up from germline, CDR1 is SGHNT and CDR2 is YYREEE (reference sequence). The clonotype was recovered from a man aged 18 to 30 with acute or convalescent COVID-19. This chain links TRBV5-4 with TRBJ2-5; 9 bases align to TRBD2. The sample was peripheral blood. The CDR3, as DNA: TGTGCCAGCAGTTTGATAGCGGGGGAAGAGACCCAGTACTTC. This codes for CASSLIAGEETQYF.